This entry is about one T cell receptor beta chain. The assay was immunoSEQ multiplex PCR, and TCRdb's table has in-frame clones only and misses some. The sample lists 320,000 or so clones, roughly 87% occurring once. This sample stems from a study of blood T cell repertoires in COVID-19. Participant-reported clinical history was the basis for cohort assignment. The CDR3 is made up of 15 amino acids. With 7 bases clipped from V and 9 bases from J, the junction kept 10 bases outside the gene matches. CDR1 MNHEY and CDR2 SMNVEV come from the germline V gene (reference sequence). The chain joins TRBV27 to TRBJ2-1, with 12 bases matching TRBD2. The receptor comes from a young woman who had recovered from COVID-19. Sequenced material: PBMCs or T cells enriched from blood (not recorded which). The CDR3 sequence is CASNPSGGARSEQFF. In DNA, the CDR3 is TGTGCCAGCAACCCTAGCGGGGGGGCGAGGAGTGAGCAGTTCTTC.